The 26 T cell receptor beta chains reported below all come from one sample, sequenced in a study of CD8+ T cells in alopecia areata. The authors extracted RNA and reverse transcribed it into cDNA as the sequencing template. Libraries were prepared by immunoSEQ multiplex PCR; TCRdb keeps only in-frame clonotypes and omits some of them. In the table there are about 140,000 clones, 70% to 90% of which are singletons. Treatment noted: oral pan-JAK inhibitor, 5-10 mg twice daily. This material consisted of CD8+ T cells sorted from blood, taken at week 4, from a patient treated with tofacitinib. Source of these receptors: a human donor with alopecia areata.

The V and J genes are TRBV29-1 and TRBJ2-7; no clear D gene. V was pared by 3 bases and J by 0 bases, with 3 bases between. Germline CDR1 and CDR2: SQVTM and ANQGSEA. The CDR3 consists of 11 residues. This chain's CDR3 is CSVDTSYEQYF. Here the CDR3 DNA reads TGCAGCGTTGATACCTCCTACGAGCAGTACTTC.

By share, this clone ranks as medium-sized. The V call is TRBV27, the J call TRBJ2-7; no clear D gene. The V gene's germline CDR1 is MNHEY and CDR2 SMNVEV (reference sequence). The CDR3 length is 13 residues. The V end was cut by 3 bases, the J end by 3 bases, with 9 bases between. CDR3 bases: TGTGCCAGCAGTTTCCACGACCGCTACGAGCAGTACTTC. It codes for CASSFHDRYEQYF.

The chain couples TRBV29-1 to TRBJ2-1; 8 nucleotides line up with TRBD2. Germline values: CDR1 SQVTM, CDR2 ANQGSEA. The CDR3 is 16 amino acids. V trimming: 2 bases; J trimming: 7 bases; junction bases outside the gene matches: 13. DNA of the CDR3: TGCAGCGTTGAAAAGCCGGGACTAGAGTACCTAAATGAGCAGTTCTTC. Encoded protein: CSVEKPGLEYLNEQFF.

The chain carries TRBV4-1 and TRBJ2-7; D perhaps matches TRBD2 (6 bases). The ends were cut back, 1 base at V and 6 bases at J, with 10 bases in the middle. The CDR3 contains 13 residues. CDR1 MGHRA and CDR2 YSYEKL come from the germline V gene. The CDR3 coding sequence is TGCGCCAGCAGCCAAGTCGGAGGGTCCGAGCAGTACTTC. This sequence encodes CASSQVGGSEQYF.

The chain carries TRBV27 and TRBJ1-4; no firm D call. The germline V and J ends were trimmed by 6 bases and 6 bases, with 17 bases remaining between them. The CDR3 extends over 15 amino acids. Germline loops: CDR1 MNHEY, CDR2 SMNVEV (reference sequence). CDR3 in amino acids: CASSPSASLYEKLFF. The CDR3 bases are TGTGCCAGCAGCCCATCAGCCTCCCTCTATGAAAAACTGTTTTTT.

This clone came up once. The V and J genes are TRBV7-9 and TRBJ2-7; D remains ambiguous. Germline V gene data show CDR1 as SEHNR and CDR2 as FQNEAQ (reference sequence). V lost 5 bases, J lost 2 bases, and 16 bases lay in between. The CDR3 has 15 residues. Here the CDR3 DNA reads TGTGCCAGCAGCATTGACGAACACCCCACCTACGAGCAGTACTTC. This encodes CASSIDEHPTYEQYF.

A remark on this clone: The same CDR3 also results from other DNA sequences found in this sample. This CDR3 is CSVEDPGGTDTQYF. The DNA of the CDR3 is TGCAGCGTTGAAGATCCGGGAGGCACAGATACGCAGTATTTT. The chain employs TRBV29-1 and TRBJ2-3; D may be TRBD2 (6 bases). This CDR3 is 14 amino acids long. CDR1 and CDR2 (germline): SQVTM, ANQGSEA. V lost 0 bases and J lost 1, with 8 bases in between.

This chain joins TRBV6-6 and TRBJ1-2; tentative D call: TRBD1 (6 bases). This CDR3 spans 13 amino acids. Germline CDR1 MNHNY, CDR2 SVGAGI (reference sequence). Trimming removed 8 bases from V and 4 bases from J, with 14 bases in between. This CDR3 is CASAGVSSYGYTF. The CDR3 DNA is TGTGCCAGCGCAGGGGTCTCCTCCTATGGCTACACCTTC.

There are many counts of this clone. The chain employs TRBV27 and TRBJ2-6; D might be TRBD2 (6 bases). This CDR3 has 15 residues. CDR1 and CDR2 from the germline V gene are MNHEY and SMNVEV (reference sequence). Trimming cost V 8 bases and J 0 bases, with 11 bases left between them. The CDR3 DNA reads TGTGCCAGCTCCGGGACTTCCTCTGGGGCCAACGTCCTGACTTTC. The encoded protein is CASSGTSSGANVLTF.

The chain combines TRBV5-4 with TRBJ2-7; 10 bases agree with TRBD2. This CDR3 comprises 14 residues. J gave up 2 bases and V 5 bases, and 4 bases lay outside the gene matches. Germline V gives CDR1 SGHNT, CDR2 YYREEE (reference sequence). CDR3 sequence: CASSYSGGAYEQYF. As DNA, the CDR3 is TGTGCCAGCAGTTACAGCGGGGGGGCCTACGAGCAGTACTTC. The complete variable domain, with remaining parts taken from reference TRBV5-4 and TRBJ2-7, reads ETGVTQSPTHLIKTRGQQVTLRCSSQSGHNTVSWYQQALGQGPQFIFQYYREEENGRGNFPPRFSGLQFPNYSSELNVNALELDDSALYLCASSYSGGAYEQYFGPGTRLTVT.

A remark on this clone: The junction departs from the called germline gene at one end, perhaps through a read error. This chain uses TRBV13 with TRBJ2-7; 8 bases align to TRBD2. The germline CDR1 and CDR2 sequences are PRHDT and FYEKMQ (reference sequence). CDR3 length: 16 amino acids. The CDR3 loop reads CASSTRTSTSKRAVIF. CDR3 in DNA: TGTGCCAGCAGCACTCGGACTAGCACTAGCAAGAGGGCCGTTATCTTC.

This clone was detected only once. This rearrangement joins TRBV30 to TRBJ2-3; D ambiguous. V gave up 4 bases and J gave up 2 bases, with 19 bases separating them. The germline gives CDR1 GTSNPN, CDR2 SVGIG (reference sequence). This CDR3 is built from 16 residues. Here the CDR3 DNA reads TGTGCCTGGAAGGTTTGGCGCGGCCATTACACAGATACGCAGTATTTT. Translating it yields CAWKVWRGHYTDTQYF.

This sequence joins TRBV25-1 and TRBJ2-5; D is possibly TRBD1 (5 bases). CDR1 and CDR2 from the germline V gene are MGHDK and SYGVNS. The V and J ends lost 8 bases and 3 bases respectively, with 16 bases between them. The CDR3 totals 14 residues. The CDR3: CASVLGAGKETQYF. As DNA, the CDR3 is TGTGCCAGCGTCCTTGGGGCAGGGAAAGAGACCCAGTACTTC.

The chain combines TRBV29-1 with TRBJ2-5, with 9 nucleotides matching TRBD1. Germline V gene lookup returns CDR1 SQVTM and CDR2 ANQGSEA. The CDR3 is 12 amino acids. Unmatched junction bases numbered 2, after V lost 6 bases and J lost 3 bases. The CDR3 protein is CSVRTGEETQYF. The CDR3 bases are TGCAGCGTGAGGACAGGGGAAGAGACCCAGTACTTC.

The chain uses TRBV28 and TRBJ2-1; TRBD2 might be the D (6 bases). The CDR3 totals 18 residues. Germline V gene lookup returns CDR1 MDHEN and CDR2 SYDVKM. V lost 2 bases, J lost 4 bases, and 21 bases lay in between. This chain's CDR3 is CASSLGPAGTLIYNEQFF. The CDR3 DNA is TGTGCCAGCAGTTTAGGCCCCGCTGGGACTCTGATATACAATGAGCAGTTCTTC.

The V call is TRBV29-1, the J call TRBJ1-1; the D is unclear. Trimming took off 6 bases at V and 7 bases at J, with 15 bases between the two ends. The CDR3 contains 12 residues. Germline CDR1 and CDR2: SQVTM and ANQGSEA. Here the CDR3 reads CSVWSEGYEAFF. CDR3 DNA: TGCAGCGTGTGGTCCGAGGGTTATGAAGCTTTCTTT.

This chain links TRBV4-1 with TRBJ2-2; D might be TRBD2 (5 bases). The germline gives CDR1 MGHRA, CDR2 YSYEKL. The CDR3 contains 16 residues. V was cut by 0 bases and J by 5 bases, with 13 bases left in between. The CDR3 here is CASSQDAGLRTGELFF. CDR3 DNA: TGCGCCAGCAGCCAAGACGCAGGACTCAGGACCGGGGAGCTGTTTTTT.

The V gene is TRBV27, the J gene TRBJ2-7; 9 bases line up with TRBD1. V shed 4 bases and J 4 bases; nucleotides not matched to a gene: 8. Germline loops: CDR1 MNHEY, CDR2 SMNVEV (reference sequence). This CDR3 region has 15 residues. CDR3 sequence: CASSSSWDRVYEQYF. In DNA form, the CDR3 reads TGTGCCAGCAGTTCCTCATGGGACAGGGTTTACGAGCAGTACTTC.

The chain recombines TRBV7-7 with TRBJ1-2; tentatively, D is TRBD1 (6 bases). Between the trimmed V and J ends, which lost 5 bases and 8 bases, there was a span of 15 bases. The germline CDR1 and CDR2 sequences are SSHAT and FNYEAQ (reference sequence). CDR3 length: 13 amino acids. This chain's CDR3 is CASSPGRGQGYTF. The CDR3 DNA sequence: TGTGCCAGCAGCCCCGGCAGGGGTCAGGGCTACACCTTC.

The CDR3 coding sequence is TGCAGCGTTCAATCGGGGGAAGAGACCCAGTACTTC. It yields the protein CSVQSGEETQYF. The J gene is TRBJ2-5, the V gene TRBV29-1; tentatively, D is TRBD2 (6 bases). V lost 5 bases and J 3 bases, leaving 10 bases between the germline ends. CDR1 and CDR2 from the germline V gene are SQVTM and ANQGSEA. This CDR3 spans 12 amino acids.

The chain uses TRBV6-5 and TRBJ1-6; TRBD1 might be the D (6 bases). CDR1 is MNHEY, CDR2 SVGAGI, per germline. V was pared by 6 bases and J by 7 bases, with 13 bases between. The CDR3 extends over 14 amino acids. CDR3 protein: CASSKQGLNSPLHF. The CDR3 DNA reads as TGTGCCAGCAGCAAACAGGGTTTGAATTCACCCCTCCACTTT.

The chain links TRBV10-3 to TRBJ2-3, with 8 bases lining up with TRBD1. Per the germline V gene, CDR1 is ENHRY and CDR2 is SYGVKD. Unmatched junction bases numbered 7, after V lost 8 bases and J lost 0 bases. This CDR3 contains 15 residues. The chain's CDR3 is CAIEKGQASTDTQYF. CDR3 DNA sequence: TGTGCCATCGAAAAGGGACAGGCTAGCACAGATACGCAGTATTTT.

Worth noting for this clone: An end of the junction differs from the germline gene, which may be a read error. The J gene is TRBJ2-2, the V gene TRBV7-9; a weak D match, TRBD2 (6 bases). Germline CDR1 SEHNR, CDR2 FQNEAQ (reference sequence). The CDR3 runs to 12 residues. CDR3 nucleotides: TGTGCCAGCAGCTTCCCGGGAGAGGAGGAGAGGTTT. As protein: CASSFPGEEERF. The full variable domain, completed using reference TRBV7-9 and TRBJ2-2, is DTGVSQNPRHKITKRGQNVTFRCDPISEHNRLYWYRQTLGQGPEFLTYFQNEAQLEKSRLLSDRFSAERPKGSFSTLEIQRTEQGDSAMYLCASSFPGEEERFGEGSRLTVL.

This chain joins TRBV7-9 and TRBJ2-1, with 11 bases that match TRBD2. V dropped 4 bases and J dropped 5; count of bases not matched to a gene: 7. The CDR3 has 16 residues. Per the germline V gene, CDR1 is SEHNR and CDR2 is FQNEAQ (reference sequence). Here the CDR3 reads CASSSLPGLADNEQFF. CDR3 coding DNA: TGTGCCAGCAGCTCCCTCCCGGGACTAGCGGACAATGAGCAGTTCTTC.

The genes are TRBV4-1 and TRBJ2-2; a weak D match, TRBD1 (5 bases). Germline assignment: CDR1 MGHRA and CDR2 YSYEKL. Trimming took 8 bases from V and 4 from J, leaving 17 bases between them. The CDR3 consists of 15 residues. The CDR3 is CASAPDIGGTGELFF. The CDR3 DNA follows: TGCGCCAGCGCGCCGGACATCGGCGGCACCGGGGAGCTGTTTTTT.

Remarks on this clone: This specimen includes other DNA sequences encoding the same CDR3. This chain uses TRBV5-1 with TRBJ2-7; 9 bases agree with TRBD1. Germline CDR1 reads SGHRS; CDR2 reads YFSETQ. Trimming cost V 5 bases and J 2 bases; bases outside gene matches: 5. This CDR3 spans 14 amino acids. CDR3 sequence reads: CASSPGTGPYEQYF. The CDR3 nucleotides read TGCGCCAGCAGTCCCGGGACAGGGCCCTACGAGCAGTACTTC.